The rows below give T cell receptor beta chains drawn from one sample of a study of cytomegalovirus exposure and HLA in healthy donors. Assay used: immunoSEQ multiplex PCR; TCRdb lists only in-frame clones, some missing. This sample has some 150,000 clones, with around 62% found just once. The sample comprised PBMCs. These TCRs come from a man in his forties in good health and CMV-seronegative. Both conserved end residues are part of each CDR3. D genes are given only for firm matches. Clone size is given for some rows only: seen once, a few or many times, or a class if the clone is expanded.

d_call,v_call,clone_size,j_call,cdr3_aa,cdr3_nt
-,TRBV4-1,once,TRBJ2-5,CASSQELSRQETQYF,TGCGCCAGCAGCCAAGAACTTTCTAGGCAGGAGACCCAGTACTTC
-,TRBV6-1,-,TRBJ2-7,CASRAGFLTYEQYF,TGTGCCAGCAGGGCGGGGTTCCTGACCTACGAGCAGTACTTC
TRBD1,TRBV10-3,few,TRBJ1-1,CAIRQTGESTEAFF,TGTGCCATCAGACAGACAGGGGAGAGCACTGAAGCTTTCTTT
-,TRBV6-5,-,TRBJ2-3,CASSQVTLTDTQYF,TGTGCCAGCAGTCAGGTGACCCTCACAGATACGCAGTATTTT
-,TRBV5-1,-,TRBJ1-3,CASSLGGTPSGNTIYF,TGCGCCAGCAGCTTAGGAGGGACCCCCTCTGGAAACACCATATATTTT
TRBD1,TRBV2,-,TRBJ2-7,CASSPGTGNYEQYF,TGTGCCAGCAGTCCCGGGACAGGGAACTACGAGCAGTACTTC
TRBD1,TRBV19,-,TRBJ1-5,CASSISAAGGFNQPQHF,TGTGCCAGTAGTATAAGTGCAGCAGGGGGCTTCAATCAGCCCCAGCATTTT
-,TRBV6-1,-,TRBJ1-2,CASSEFRPGRLGGYTF,TGTGCCAGCAGTGAATTCCGGCCAGGGAGGTTAGGTGGCTACACCTTC
TRBD1,TRBV28,once,TRBJ1-2,CASRRPGTGRNYGYTF,TGTGCCAGCAGGCGACCCGGGACAGGGCGTAACTATGGCTACACCTTC
TRBD1,TRBV11-2,-,TRBJ2-7,CASSLTGTEQYF,TGTGCCAGCAGCTTGACAGGGACCGAGCAGTACTTC
TRBD1,TRBV6-5,-,TRBJ1-4,CASSKDRDVEKLFF,TGTGCCAGCAGTAAGGACAGGGATGTTGAAAAACTGTTTTTT
-,TRBV30,-,TRBJ2-1,CAGGSTGRSLNEQFF,TGTGCCGGAGGGTCGACAGGGCGGTCTTTAAATGAGCAGTTCTTC
TRBD1,TRBV11-1,-,TRBJ2-7,CASSPGQGVSEQYF,TGTGCCAGCAGCCCCGGACAGGGGGTTTCCGAGCAGTACTTC
TRBD1,TRBV5-4,-,TRBJ2-1,CASSGGQGGRYNEQFF,TGTGCCAGCAGCGGGGGACAGGGAGGTCGATACAATGAGCAGTTCTTC
TRBD2,TRBV30,-,TRBJ2-3,CAWSAGGGGTDTQYF,TGTGCCTGGAGTGCAGGCGGGGGGGGCACAGATACGCAGTATTTT
-,TRBV11-2,-,TRBJ2-1,CASSLDQLGGRNEQFF,TGTGCCAGCAGCTTAGATCAATTGGGAGGACGCAATGAGCAGTTCTTC
TRBD1,TRBV6-5,few,TRBJ1-1,CASTTGSDTEAFF,TGTGCCAGCACGACAGGGAGCGACACTGAAGCTTTCTTT
-,TRBV7-3,-,TRBJ2-2,CASSFPGNTGELFF,TGTGCCAGCAGCTTCCCGGGGAACACCGGGGAGCTGTTTTTT
-,TRBV5-6,-,TRBJ1-6,CASSSSSSPLHF,TGTGCCAGCAGCTCCTCCAGTTCACCCCTCCACTTT
TRBD2,TRBV2,few,TRBJ2-1,CASRREVSYNEQFF,TGTGCCAGCAGGCGGGAGGTGTCCTACAATGAGCAGTTCTTC
-,TRBV5-8,few,TRBJ1-5,CASSRRDQPQHF,TGTGCCAGCAGCCGCCGGGATCAGCCCCAGCATTTT
TRBD1,TRBV15,-,TRBJ1-2,CATSRDRDRGNGYTF,TGTGCCACCAGCAGAGATCGGGACAGGGGGAACGGCTACACCTTC
-,TRBV27,few,TRBJ2-3,CATRGGRESTTQYF,TGTGCCACCCGAGGGGGGCGGGAGAGCACCACGCAGTATTTT
-,TRBV2,-,TRBJ1-2,CASSGTEVGLYGYTF,TGTGCCAGCAGTGGGACAGAAGTGGGCCTCTATGGCTACACCTTC
TRBD1,TRBV6-1,-,TRBJ1-2,CASSGRSSGTGVGDYTF,TGTGCCAGCAGTGGGCGATCATCCGGGACAGGGGTAGGTGACTACACCTTC
TRBD1,TRBV6-6,-,TRBJ2-6,CASIQTGDGANVLTF,TGTGCCAGCATCCAAACAGGGGATGGGGCCAACGTCCTGACTTTC